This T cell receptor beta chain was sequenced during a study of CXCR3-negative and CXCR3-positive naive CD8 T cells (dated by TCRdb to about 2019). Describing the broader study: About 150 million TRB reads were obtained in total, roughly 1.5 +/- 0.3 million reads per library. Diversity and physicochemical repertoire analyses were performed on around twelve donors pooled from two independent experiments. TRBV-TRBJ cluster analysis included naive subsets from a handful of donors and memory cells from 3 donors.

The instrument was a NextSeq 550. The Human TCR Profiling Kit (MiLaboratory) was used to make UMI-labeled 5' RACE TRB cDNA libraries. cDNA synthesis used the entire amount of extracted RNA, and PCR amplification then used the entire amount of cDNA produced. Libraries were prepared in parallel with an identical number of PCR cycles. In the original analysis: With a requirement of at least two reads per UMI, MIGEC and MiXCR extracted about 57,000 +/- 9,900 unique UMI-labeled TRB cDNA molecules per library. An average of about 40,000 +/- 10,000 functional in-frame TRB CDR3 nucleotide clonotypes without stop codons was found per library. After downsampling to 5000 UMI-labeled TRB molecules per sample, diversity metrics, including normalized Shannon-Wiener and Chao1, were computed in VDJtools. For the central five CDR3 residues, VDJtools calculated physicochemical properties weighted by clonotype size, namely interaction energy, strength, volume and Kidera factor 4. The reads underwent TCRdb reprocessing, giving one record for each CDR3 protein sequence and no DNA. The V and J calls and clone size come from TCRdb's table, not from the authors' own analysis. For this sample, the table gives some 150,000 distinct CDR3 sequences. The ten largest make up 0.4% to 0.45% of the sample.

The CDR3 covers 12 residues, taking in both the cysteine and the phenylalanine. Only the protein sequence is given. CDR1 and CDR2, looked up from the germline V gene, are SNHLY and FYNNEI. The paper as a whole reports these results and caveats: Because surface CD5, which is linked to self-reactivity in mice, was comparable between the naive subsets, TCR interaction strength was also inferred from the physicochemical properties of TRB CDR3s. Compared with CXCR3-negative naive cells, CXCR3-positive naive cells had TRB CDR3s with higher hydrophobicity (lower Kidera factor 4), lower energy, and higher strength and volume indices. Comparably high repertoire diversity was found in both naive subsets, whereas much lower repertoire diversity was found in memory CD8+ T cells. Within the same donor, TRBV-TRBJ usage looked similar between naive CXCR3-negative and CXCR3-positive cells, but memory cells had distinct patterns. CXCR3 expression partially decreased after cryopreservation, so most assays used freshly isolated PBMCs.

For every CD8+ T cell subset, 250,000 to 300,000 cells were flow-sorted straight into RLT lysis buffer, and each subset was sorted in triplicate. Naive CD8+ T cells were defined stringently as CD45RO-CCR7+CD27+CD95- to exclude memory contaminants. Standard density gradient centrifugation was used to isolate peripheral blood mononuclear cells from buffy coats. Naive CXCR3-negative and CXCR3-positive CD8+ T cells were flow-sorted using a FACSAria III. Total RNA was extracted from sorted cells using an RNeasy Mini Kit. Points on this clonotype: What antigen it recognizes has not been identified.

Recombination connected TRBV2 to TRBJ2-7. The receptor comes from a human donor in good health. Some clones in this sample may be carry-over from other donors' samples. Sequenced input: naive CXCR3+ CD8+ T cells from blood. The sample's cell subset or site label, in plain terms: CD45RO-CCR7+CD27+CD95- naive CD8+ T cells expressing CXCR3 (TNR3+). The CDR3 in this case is CASSEYIYEQYF.